These 8 T cell receptor beta chains were sequenced from one sample in a study of CD8+ T cells in alopecia areata. Sequencing templates came from extracted RNA that was reverse transcribed into cDNA. Profiled with immunoSEQ multiplex PCR; TCRdb holds only in-frame clones, not every one. The data hold more than 85,000 clones, with about 45% observed a single time. The sequenced sample consisted of CD4+ T cells sorted from blood. The receptors here all came from a human donor with alopecia areata.

The V call is TRBV29-1, the J call TRBJ2-5, with D unresolved. V gave up 7 bases and J gave up 1 base, with 10 bases separating them. Germline CDR1 and CDR2: SQVTM and ANQGSEA. This CDR3 is built from 12 residues. In DNA, the CDR3 is TGCAGCGCTCGTAGCAGCCAAGAGACCCAGTACTTC. Protein product: CSARSSQETQYF.

This chain uses TRBV2 with TRBJ2-7, with D uncertain. The CDR3 contains 14 residues. V shed 3 bases and J shed 6 bases, with 15 bases lying between them. Per germline, CDR1 SNHLY and CDR2 FYNNEI. The CDR3 is CASSDITASLEQYF. CDR3 bases: TGTGCCAGCAGTGACATCACCGCCAGTCTCGAGCAGTACTTC.

V usage is TRBV2 and J usage is TRBJ2-3; D possibly corresponds to TRBD1 (6 bases). The CDR3 is 13 amino acids. The germline V and J ends were trimmed by 1 base and 4 bases, with 6 bases remaining between them. CDR1 and CDR2 from the germline V gene are SNHLY and FYNNEI. The CDR3 nucleotides read TGTGCCAGCAGTGAAGAGGGGGCAGATACGCAGTATTTT. Protein sequence: CASSEEGADTQYF.

The chain recombines TRBV30 with TRBJ1-6, with D possibly matching TRBD1 (6 bases). CDR1 and CDR2 (germline): GTSNPN, SVGIG (reference sequence). The CDR3 extends over 11 amino acids. V lost 5 bases, J lost 7 bases, and 6 bases lay in between. The CDR3 region is CAWDRNSPLHF. The CDR3 bases are TGTGCCTGGGACAGGAATTCACCCCTCCACTTT.

J is TRBJ2-1 and V is TRBV9; D is uncertain. Germline-derived CDR1 and CDR2 are SGDLS and YYNGEE. This CDR3 has 18 residues. The V gene lost 0 bases and the J gene lost 6 bases, with 22 bases spanning the gap. The CDR3 coding sequence is TGTGCCAGCAGCGTAGGATCCTTCTTGGCGCTCTTGCGCAATGAGCAGTTCTTC. Its translation: CASSVGSFLALLRNEQFF.

The rearrangement joins TRBV30 to TRBJ2-7; 10 nucleotides agree with TRBD1. This CDR3 has 14 amino acids. Germline assignment: CDR1 GTSNPN and CDR2 SVGIG (reference sequence). With 2 bases clipped from V and 5 bases from J, the junction kept 6 bases outside the gene matches. The CDR3 coding sequence is TGTGCCTGGAGTAAGGGACAGGGGTTCCACGAGCAGTACTTC. This encodes CAWSKGQGFHEQYF. Full variable domain (remainder filled in from reference TRBV30 and TRBJ2-7): SQTIHQWPATLVQPVGSPLSLECTVEGTSNPNLYWYRQAAGRGLQLLFYSVGIGQISSEVPQNLSASRPQDRQFILSSKKLLLSDSGFYLCAWSKGQGFHEQYFGPGTRLTVT.

This clone was seen a few times. This chain links TRBV4-1 with TRBJ2-3, with D unclear. Germline-derived CDR1 and CDR2 are MGHRA and YSYEKL. Trimming left V 0 bases short and J 11 bases short, with 9 bases between. The CDR3 runs to 12 residues. The CDR3 DNA sequence: TGCGCCAGCAGCCAAGAACTGGGCCAGCAGTATTTT. This encodes CASSQELGQQYF.

Only a few counts were recorded for this clone. The CDR3 protein is CASSGNRPATNEKLFF. The CDR3, as DNA: TGTGCCAGCAGCGGCAACAGGCCTGCAACTAATGAAAAACTGTTTTTT. The V and J genes are TRBV7-8 and TRBJ1-4, with a tentative D call TRBD1 (5 bases). The ends were cut back, 5 bases at V and 0 bases at J, with 13 bases in the middle. The CDR3 spans 16 residues. Per the germline V gene, CDR1 is SGHVS and CDR2 is FQNEAQ.